The 4 T cell receptor beta chains given below trace back to one sample, sequenced in a study of cytomegalovirus exposure and HLA in healthy donors. Generated by immunoSEQ multiplex PCR, the TCRdb table keeps only in-frame clones and is missing some. The repertoire holds under 250,000 clones, with about 90% as singletons. Sample: PBMCs. These receptors were collected from a young man in good health and CMV-seropositive.

The genes are TRBV9 and TRBJ2-7; possibly TRBD1 or TRBD2 for D (5 bases each). Germline loops: CDR1 SGDLS, CDR2 YYNGEE. Trimming stripped 4 bases from V and 2 bases from J, with 19 bases between. The CDR3 extends over 16 amino acids. The DNA of the CDR3 is TGTGCCAGCAGCCCCCTGGGGCTAGCAAGGGCCTACGAGCAGTACTTC. Residues: CASSPLGLARAYEQYF.

The rearrangement joins TRBV4-3 to TRBJ2-2; 15 positions match TRBD2. The CDR3 is made up of 19 amino acids. The germline CDR1 and CDR2 sequences are LGHNA and YSLEER. The V gene end was trimmed by 1 base and the J gene end by 4 bases; junction bases not matched to a gene: 7. The CDR3 region has the DNA TGCGCCAGCAGCCAAGCGGGACTAGCGGGAGGCGGAGTCACCGGGGAGCTGTTTTTT. This codes for CASSQAGLAGGGVTGELFF.

In this sample, this clone turned up once. The genes are TRBV27 and TRBJ1-2; 7 bases are a match to TRBD1. This CDR3 is built from 15 residues. V trimming: 5 bases; J trimming: 2 bases; junction bases outside the gene matches: 8. Germline CDR1 reads MNHEY; CDR2 reads SMNVEV (reference sequence). The CDR3 region has the DNA TGTGCCAGCAGTGAGACAGGGTTTACGAACTATGGCTACACCTTC. The encoded protein is CASSETGFTNYGYTF.

This clone was recorded only once. The chain is built from TRBV7-6 and TRBJ2-7, with 9 bases fitting TRBD2. J gave up 5 bases and V 7 bases, and 9 bases lay outside the gene matches. The CDR3 has 14 amino acids. CDR1 and CDR2 from the germline V gene are SGHVS and FNYEAQ. CDR3 in DNA: TGTGCCAGCACCTCAAGCGGGAGGATCGACGAGCAGTACTTC. Its translation is CASTSSGRIDEQYF.